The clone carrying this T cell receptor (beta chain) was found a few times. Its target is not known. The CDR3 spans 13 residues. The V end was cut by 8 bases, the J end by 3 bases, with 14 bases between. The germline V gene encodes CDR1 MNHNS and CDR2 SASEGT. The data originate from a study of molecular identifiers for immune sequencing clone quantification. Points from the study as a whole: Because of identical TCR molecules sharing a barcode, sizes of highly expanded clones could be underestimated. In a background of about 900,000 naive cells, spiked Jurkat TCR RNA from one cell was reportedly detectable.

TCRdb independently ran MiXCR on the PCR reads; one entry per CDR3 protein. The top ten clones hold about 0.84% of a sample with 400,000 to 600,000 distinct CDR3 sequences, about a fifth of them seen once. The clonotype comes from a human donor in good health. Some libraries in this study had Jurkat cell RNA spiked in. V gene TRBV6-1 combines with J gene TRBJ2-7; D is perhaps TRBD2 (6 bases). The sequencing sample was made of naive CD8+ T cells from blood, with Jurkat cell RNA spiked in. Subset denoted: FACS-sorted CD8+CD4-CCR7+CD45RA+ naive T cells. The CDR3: CASYSWEDYEQYF. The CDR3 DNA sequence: TGTGCCAGCTACAGTTGGGAGGACTACGAGCAGTACTTC.